The entry below gives a single T cell receptor (beta chain) sequence along with its context. Its cognate antigen is unknown. Libraries were prepared by immunoSEQ multiplex PCR; TCRdb keeps only in-frame clonotypes and omits some of them. The table lists 2 million to 3 million clones, over 85% of them singletons. Germline CDR1 and CDR2: SGHRS and YFSETQ. Trimming took 4 bases from V and 4 from J, leaving 11 bases between them. The CDR3 length is 14 residues. The data derive from a study of shared clonotypes between healthy human individuals. Study findings and constraints: The sampled material consisted only of blood, and tissue repertoires are likely to differ.

Investigators divided CD4+ cells into CD45RA+ naive and CD45RA-negative memory subsets. The chain has TRBV5-1 and TRBJ2-2; no clear D. The sequencing input was naive CD4+ T cells from PBMCs. Documented subset: CD45RA+ positively selected. The TCR comes from a man aged 18 to 30 in good health. Some clones in this sample may be carry-over from other donors' samples. CDR3: CASSLRLVTGELFF. The CDR3 region has the DNA TGCGCCAGCAGCCTCCGACTTGTCACCGGGGAGCTGTTTTTT.